The clone carrying this TCR beta chain was seen only a few times. Treatment meaning: randomized to nivolumab then ipilimumab (arm A) or the reverse (arm B). Patients had received no earlier DNA-damaging chemotherapy. Sorted cells were live CD3+CD8+, lacking CD19 and CD56, from PBMCs. Repertoires were generated with immunoSEQ multiplex PCR, while TCRdb's copy carries only in-frame clones and drops some. Here the sample spans tens of thousands of clones, approximately 91% being singletons. Trimming pared 6 bases from V and 12 bases from J, leaving 15 bases between. Germline CDR1 is MNHEY and CDR2 is SVGAGI. The CDR3 loop spans 12 amino acids. This specimen comes from a study of sequential checkpoint blockade in melanoma. Study-wide context: Patients were randomized 1:1 to nivolumab-then-ipilimumab or ipilimumab-then-nivolumab first-line.

The genes are TRBV6-5 and TRBJ2-1, with no clear D. The receptor was derived from a human donor with melanoma. Material: CD8+ T cells sorted from blood (inferred from file names), obtained from a patient given nivolumab and ipilimumab in sequence. DNA for the CDR3: TGTGCCAGCAGCCCTACCCGGTTCGGGCAGTTCTTC. Translation: CASSPTRFGQFF.